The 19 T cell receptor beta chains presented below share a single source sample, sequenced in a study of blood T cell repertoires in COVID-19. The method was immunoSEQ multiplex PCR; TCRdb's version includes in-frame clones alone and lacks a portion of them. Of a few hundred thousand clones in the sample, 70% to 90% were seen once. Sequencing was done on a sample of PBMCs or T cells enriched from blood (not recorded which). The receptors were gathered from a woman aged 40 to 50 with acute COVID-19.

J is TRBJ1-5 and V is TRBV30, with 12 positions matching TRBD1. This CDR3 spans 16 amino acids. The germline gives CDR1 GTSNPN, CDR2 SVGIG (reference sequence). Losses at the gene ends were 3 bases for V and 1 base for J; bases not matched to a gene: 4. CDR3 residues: CAWSSGQGASNQPQHF. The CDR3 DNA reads TGTGCCTGGAGCTCGGGACAGGGGGCGAGCAATCAGCCCCAGCATTTT.

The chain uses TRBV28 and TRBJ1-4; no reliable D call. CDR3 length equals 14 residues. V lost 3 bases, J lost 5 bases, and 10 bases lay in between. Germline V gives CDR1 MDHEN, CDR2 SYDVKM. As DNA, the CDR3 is TGTGCCAGCAGTTTCGATGGCAGAAATGAAAAACTGTTTTTT. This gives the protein CASSFDGRNEKLFF. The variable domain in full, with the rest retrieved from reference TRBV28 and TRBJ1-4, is DVKVTQSSRYLVKRTGEKVFLECVQDMDHENMFWYRQDPGLGLRLIYFSYDVKMKEKGDIPEGYSVSREKKERFSLILESASTNQTSMYLCASSFDGRNEKLFFGSGTQLSVL.

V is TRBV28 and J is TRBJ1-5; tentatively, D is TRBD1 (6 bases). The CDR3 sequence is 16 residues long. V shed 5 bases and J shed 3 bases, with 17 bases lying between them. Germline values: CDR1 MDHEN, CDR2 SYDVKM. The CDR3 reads CASSLLPTGLNQPQHF. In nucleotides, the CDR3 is TGTGCCAGCAGTCTACTCCCGACAGGCCTCAATCAGCCCCAGCATTTT.

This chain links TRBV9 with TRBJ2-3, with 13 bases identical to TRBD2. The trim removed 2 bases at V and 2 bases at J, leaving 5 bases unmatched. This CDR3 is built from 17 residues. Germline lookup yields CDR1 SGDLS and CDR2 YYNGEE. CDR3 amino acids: CASSVTSGGQFTDTQYF. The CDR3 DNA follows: TGTGCCAGCAGCGTGACTAGCGGGGGGCAATTCACAGATACGCAGTATTTT. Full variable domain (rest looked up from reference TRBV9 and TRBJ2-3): DSGVTQTPKHLITATGQRVTLRCSPRSGDLSVYWYQQSLDQGLQFLIQYYNGEERAKGNILERFSAQQFPDLHSELNLSSLELGDSALYFCASSVTSGGQFTDTQYFGPGTRLTVL.

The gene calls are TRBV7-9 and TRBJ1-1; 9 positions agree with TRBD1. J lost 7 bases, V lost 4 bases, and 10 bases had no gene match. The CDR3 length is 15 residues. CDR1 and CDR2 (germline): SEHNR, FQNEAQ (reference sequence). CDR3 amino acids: CASSSYRGRVGEAFF. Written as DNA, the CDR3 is TGTGCCAGCAGCTCCTACAGGGGGCGAGTTGGTGAAGCTTTCTTT.

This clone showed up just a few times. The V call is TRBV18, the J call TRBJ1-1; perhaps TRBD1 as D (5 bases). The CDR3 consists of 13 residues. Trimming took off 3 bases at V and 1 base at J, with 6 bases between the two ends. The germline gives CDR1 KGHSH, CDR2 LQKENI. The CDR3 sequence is CASSPQGNTEAFF. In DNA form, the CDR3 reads TGTGCCAGCTCACCGCAGGGGAACACTGAAGCTTTCTTT. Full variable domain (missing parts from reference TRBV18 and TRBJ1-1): NAGVMQNPRHLVRRRGQEARLRCSPMKGHSHVYWYRQLPEEGLKFMVYLQKENIIDESGMPKERFSAEFPKEGPSILRIQQVVRGDSAAYFCASSPQGNTEAFFGQGTRLTVV.

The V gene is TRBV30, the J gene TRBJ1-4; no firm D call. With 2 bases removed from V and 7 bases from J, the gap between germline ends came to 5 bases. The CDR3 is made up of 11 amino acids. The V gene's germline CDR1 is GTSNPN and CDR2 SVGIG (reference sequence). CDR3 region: CAWSLFEKLFF. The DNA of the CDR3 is TGTGCCTGGAGTCTATTTGAAAAACTGTTTTTT.

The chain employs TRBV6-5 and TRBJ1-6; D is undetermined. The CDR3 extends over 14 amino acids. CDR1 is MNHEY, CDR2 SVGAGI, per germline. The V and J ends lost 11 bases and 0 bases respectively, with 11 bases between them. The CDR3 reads CAVGGSSYNSPLHF. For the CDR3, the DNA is TGTGCCGTCGGAGGGAGCTCCTATAATTCACCCCTCCACTTT.

CDR3 sequence: CAITGGGANEKLFF. In nucleotides, the CDR3 is TGTGCCATCACAGGGGGCGGTGCTAATGAAAAACTGTTTTTT. This sequence joins TRBV6-5 and TRBJ1-4; 9 bases match TRBD1. The V gene's germline CDR1 is MNHEY and CDR2 SVGAGI. The CDR3 is 14 amino acids. Trimming took 10 bases from V and 3 from J; bases not matched to a gene: 6.

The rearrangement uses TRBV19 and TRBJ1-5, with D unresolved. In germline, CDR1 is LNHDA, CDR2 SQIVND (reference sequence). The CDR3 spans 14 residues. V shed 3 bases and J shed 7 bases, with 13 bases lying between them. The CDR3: CASSIISFGQPQHF. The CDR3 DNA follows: TGTGCCAGTAGTATTATTTCTTTTGGCCAGCCCCAGCATTTT.

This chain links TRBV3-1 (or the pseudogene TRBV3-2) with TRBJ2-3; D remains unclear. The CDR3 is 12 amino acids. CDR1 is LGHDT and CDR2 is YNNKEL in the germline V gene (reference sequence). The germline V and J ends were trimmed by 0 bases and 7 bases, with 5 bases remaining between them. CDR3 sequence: CASSQDSYTQYF. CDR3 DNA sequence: TGTGCCAGCAGCCAAGATTCCTATACGCAGTATTTT.

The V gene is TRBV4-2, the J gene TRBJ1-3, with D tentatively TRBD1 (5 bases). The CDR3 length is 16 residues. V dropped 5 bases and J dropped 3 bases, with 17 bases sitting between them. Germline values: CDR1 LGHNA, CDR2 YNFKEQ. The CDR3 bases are TGTGCCAGCAGCAACCCCGGGACTTCGAATGGAAACACCATATATTTT. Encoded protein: CASSNPGTSNGNTIYF.

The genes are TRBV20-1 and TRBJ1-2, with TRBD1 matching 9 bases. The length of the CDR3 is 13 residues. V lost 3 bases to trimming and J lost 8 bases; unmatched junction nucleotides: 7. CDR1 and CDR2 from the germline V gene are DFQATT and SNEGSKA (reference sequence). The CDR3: CSASLTGGEGYTF. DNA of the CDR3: TGCAGTGCTAGTCTAACAGGGGGCGAGGGCTACACCTTC.

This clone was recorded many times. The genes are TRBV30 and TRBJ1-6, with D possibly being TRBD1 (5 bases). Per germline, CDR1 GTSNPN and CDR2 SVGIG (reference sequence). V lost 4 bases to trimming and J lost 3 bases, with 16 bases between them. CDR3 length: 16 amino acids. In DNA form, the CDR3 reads TGTGCCTGGACCGCTGGGGGGATGAACTATAATTCACCCCTCCACTTT. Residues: CAWTAGGMNYNSPLHF. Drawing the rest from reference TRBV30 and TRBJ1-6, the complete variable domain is SQTIHQWPATLVQPVGSPLSLECTVEGTSNPNLYWYRQAAGRGLQLLFYSVGIGQISSEVPQNLSASRPQDRQFILSSKKLLLSDSGFYLCAWTAGGMNYNSPLHFGNGTRLTVT.

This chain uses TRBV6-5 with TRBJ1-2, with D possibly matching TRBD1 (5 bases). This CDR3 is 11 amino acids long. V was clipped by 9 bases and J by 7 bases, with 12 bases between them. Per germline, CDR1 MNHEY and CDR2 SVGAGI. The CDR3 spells CASRGGGGYTF. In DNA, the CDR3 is TGTGCCAGTCGCGGGGGGGGTGGCTACACCTTC.

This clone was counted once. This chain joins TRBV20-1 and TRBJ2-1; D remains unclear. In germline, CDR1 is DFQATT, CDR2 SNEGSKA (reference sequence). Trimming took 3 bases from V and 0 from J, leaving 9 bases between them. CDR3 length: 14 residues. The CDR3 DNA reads TGCAGTGCTAGTCCTTTGAGCTCCTACAATGAGCAGTTCTTC. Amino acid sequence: CSASPLSSYNEQFF.

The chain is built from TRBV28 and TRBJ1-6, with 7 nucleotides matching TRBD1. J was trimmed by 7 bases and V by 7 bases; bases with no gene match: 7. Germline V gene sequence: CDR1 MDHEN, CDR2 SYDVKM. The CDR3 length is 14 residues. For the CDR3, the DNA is TGTGCCAGCACGGGCGACAGGGAGAATTCACCCCTCCACTTT. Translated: CASTGDRENSPLHF. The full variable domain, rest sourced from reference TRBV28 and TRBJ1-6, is DVKVTQSSRYLVKRTGEKVFLECVQDMDHENMFWYRQDPGLGLRLIYFSYDVKMKEKGDIPEGYSVSREKKERFSLILESASTNQTSMYLCASTGDRENSPLHFGNGTRLTVT.

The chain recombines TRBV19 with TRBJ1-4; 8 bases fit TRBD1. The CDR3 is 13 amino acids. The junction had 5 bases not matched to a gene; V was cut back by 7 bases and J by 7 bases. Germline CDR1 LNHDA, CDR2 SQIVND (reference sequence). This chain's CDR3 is CASTGTGVEKLFF. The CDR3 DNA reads TGTGCCAGTACCGGGACAGGTGTTGAAAAACTGTTTTTT. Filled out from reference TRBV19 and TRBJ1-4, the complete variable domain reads DGGITQSPKYLFRKEGQNVTLSCEQNLNHDAMYWYRQDPGQGLRLIYYSQIVNDFQKGDIAEGYSVSREKKESFPLTVTSAQKNPTAFYLCASTGTGVEKLFFGSGTQLSVL.

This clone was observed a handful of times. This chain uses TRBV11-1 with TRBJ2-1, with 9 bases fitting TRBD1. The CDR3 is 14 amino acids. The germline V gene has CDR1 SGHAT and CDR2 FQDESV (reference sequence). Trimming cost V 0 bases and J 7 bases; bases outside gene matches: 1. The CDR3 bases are TGTGCCAGCAGCTTAGCACAGGGGGCAAATGAGCAGTTCTTC. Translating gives CASSLAQGANEQFF.